These 29 T cell receptor beta chains were all obtained from the same sample, sequenced in a study of metastatic and nonmetastatic thyroid tumors. TCRdb re-called the PCR reads with MiXCR. The table records tens of thousands of clones, about 17% of them present only once. Thyroid surgery took place with no prior treatment in any patient. The specimen sequenced was blood. Source of these receptors: a male donor with papillary thyroid cancer or a benign thyroid nodule (not recorded which). Some clones in this sample may be carry-over from other donors' samples.

This clone was detected ten times or more. The chain couples TRBV3-1 to TRBJ2-6; D might be TRBD1 (5 bases). Between the trimmed V and J ends, which lost 4 bases and 2 bases, there was a span of 9 bases. The CDR3 is 15 amino acids. Germline V gives CDR1 LGHDT, CDR2 YNNKEL (reference sequence). The CDR3 DNA reads TGTGCCAGCAGCCCAGGGATTACTGGGGCCAACGTCCTGACTTTC. This sequence encodes CASSPGITGANVLTF.

The genes are TRBV11-1 and TRBJ1-3; D remains ambiguous. Looked up from germline, CDR1 is SGHAT and CDR2 is FQDESV (reference sequence). V was shortened by 5 bases and J by 0 bases, with 14 bases between the two germline ends. This CDR3 region has 16 residues. CDR3 nucleotides: TGTGCCAGCAGCCCTCAAAACTCCGTCTCTGGAAACACCATATATTTT. This encodes CASSPQNSVSGNTIYF.

This clone showed up many times. This CDR3 reads CASSVGQETQYF. CDR3 coding DNA: TGTGCCAGCAGTGTTGGCCAAGAGACCCAGTACTTC. The chain joins TRBV5-8 to TRBJ2-5; D unclear. The CDR3 loop spans 12 amino acids. V shed 5 bases and J shed 1 base, with 6 bases lying between them. Germline CDR1 and CDR2: SGHTS and YDEGEE. The whole variable domain, filled in from reference TRBV5-8 and TRBJ2-5, reads EAGVTQSPTHLIKTRGQQATLRCSPISGHTSVYWYQQALGLGLQFLLWYDEGEERNRGNFPPRFSGRQFPNYSSELNVNALELEDSALYLCASSVGQETQYFGPGTRLLVL.

This clone was recorded many times. This rearrangement joins TRBV12-3 or TRBV12-4 to TRBJ2-1; TRBD2 might be the D (6 bases). V was shortened by 7 bases and J by 4 bases, with 14 bases between the two germline ends. The CDR3 consists of 14 residues. DNA for the CDR3: TGTGCCAGCACCCAAAGCGGGCCGTACAATGAGCAGTTCTTC. Translating it yields CASTQSGPYNEQFF.

This clone turned up a few times. This rearrangement joins TRBV19 to TRBJ1-2; TRBD1 aligns across 10 bases. The CDR3 extends over 14 amino acids. The germline V gene has CDR1 LNHDA and CDR2 SQIVND (reference sequence). Trimming took 9 bases from V and 4 from J; bases not matched to a gene: 8. The CDR3 DNA sequence: TGTGCCAGCAGACAGGGGGCGGAGGCCTATGGCTACACCTTC. Translation: CASRQGAEAYGYTF.

This clone appeared many times. The chain employs TRBV9 and TRBJ1-6, with a possible D match to TRBD1 (6 bases). CDR1 SGDLS and CDR2 YYNGEE come from the germline V gene. There are 14 residues in the CDR3. The V gene lost 3 bases and the J gene lost 10 bases, with 14 bases spanning the gap. The CDR3 spells CASSGKAGDSPLHF. CDR3 nucleotides: TGTGCCAGCAGCGGGAAGGCAGGGGACTCACCCCTCCACTTT.

This clone was picked up many times. The chain employs TRBV11-2 and TRBJ1-4; TRBD1 agrees at 9 bases. The V gene end was trimmed by 2 bases and the J gene end by 10 bases; junction bases not matched to a gene: 5. Germline-derived CDR1 and CDR2 are SGHAT and FQNNGV. CDR3 length: 14 amino acids. The CDR3 DNA follows: TGTGCCAGCAGCTTAAGGGACAGGGCGGCAAAACTGTTTTTT. It codes for CASSLRDRAAKLFF.

This clone occurred many times. The J gene is TRBJ2-1, the V gene TRBV4-1, with D maybe TRBD2 (6 bases). Germline V gene lookup returns CDR1 MGHRA and CDR2 YSYEKL. There are 13 residues in the CDR3. V gave up 2 bases and J gave up 9 bases, with 11 bases separating them. Here the CDR3 reads CASSQRLESEQFF. The CDR3, as DNA: TGCGCCAGCAGCCAACGACTAGAGAGTGAGCAGTTCTTC.

At least ten counts were recorded for this clone. The chain carries TRBV2 and TRBJ2-5; D is ambiguous. CDR3 length equals 13 residues. Germline V gene lookup returns CDR1 SNHLY and CDR2 FYNNEI. V was clipped by 3 bases and J by 2 bases, with 7 bases between them. The CDR3 coding sequence is TGTGCCAGCAGTGAGTGGCGACAAGAGACCCAGTACTTC. Protein sequence: CASSEWRQETQYF.

Many counts were recorded for this clone. The chain has TRBV7-2 and TRBJ2-1; TRBD2 matches at 9 bases. CDR1 and CDR2 from the germline V gene are SGHTA and FQGNSA. This CDR3 spans 15 amino acids. V gave up 3 bases and J gave up 3 bases; unmatched junction bases: 3. The CDR3 protein is CASSFSSGIYNEQFF. CDR3 DNA: TGTGCCAGCAGCTTCTCTAGCGGGATCTACAATGAGCAGTTCTTC.

This clone appeared many times. The rearrangement uses TRBV12-3 or TRBV12-4 and TRBJ1-1; 7 bases line up with TRBD1. V gave up 0 bases and J gave up 7 bases; unmatched junction bases: 2. CDR3 length: 13 amino acids. The CDR3 is CASSLARDSEAFF. The CDR3 bases are TGTGCCAGCAGTTTAGCTCGGGACAGTGAAGCTTTCTTT.

This clone occurred many times. The rearrangement joins TRBV19 to TRBJ1-4; 10 positions agree with TRBD1. This CDR3 contains 15 residues. The V gene end was trimmed by 5 bases and the J gene end by 8 bases; junction bases not matched to a gene: 8. Germline V gene data show CDR1 as LNHDA and CDR2 as SQIVND (reference sequence). CDR3 DNA sequence: TGTGCCAGTAGTGTTCGACAGGGGGCGGAAGAAAAACTGTTTTTT. Translation gives CASSVRQGAEEKLFF. The complete variable domain, with remaining parts taken from reference TRBV19 and TRBJ1-4, reads DGGITQSPKYLFRKEGQNVTLSCEQNLNHDAMYWYRQDPGQGLRLIYYSQIVNDFQKGDIAEGYSVSREKKESFPLTVTSAQKNPTAFYLCASSVRQGAEEKLFFGSGTQLSVL.

The J gene is TRBJ1-2, the V gene TRBV19; TRBD1 is a possible D gene (6 bases). CDR1 LNHDA and CDR2 SQIVND come from the germline V gene (reference sequence). CDR3 length: 16 residues. The V and J ends lost 1 base and 5 bases respectively, with 17 bases between them. The CDR3 coding sequence is TGTGCCAGTAGTATAGTATACGGGGGCGCTTGGTATGGCTACACCTTC. It is translated as CASSIVYGGAWYGYTF.

This clone was seen more than once but under ten times. This could be a read error, since a much larger clone is one nucleotide away. V usage is TRBV10-1 and J usage is TRBJ2-2; D gene uncertain. This CDR3 spans 11 amino acids. Trimming shortened V by 8 bases and J by 7 bases, and 8 bases separated the two germline ends. Germline CDR1 WNHNN, CDR2 SYGVQD (reference sequence). As DNA, the CDR3 is TGCGCCAGCGTGAAGTACGGGGAGCTGTTTTTT. Translation: CASVKYGELFF.

This clone came up a few times. The chain couples TRBV27 to TRBJ2-7; D is undetermined. Trimming removed 7 bases at V and 4 bases at J, with 26 bases between. CDR3 size: 17 residues. CDR1 MNHEY and CDR2 SMNVEV come from the germline V gene (reference sequence). The CDR3 sequence is CASTPSSLTDGRYEQYF. The CDR3 DNA is TGTGCCAGCACCCCCTCCTCGCTCACGGATGGTCGGTACGAGCAGTACTTC.

The table lists this clone with many counts. Other nucleotide sequences from this sample produce the same CDR3. The chain is built from TRBV7-9 and TRBJ1-1; D may be TRBD1 (5 bases). Germline V CDR1 and CDR2: SEHNR, FQNEAQ (reference sequence). CDR3 size: 14 residues. Trimming took 1 base from V and 3 from J, leaving 9 bases between them. CDR3 in amino acids: CASSLVQGDTEAFF. For the CDR3, the DNA is TGTGCCAGCAGCTTAGTGCAGGGTGACACTGAAGCTTTCTTT. The full variable domain, its missing parts supplied by reference TRBV7-9 and TRBJ1-1, is DTGVSQNPRHKITKRGQNVTFRCDPISEHNRLYWYRQTLGQGPEFLTYFQNEAQLEKSRLLSDRFSAERPKGSFSTLEIQRTEQGDSAMYLCASSLVQGDTEAFFGQGTRLTVV.

This clone has a handful of counts. The chain employs TRBV6-1 and TRBJ2-5; D gene uncertain. From germline, CDR1 is MNHNS and CDR2 SASEGT. The CDR3 is made up of 17 amino acids. Trimming removed 7 bases from V and 5 bases from J, with 26 bases in between. As DNA, the CDR3 is TGTGCCAGCATGCGATCGCCGGGTAATTTGGGTGTGGAGACCCAGTACTTC. Encoded protein: CASMRSPGNLGVETQYF.

This clone was recorded many times. At the DNA level, this CDR3 is encoded by other sequences in the same sample as well. The chain carries TRBV11-3 and TRBJ2-1; possible D gene TRBD2, 6 bases. The V and J ends lost 2 bases and 0 bases respectively, with 8 bases between them. Germline CDR1 SGHNT, CDR2 YENEEA. The CDR3 extends over 15 amino acids. CDR3 sequence reads: CASSLYGSSYNEQFF. CDR3 nucleotides: TGTGCCAGCAGCTTATACGGGAGCTCCTACAATGAGCAGTTCTTC.

This clone has just a few counts. V is TRBV6-1 and J is TRBJ2-1; TRBD2 might be the D (8 bases). Trimming took off 8 bases at V and 10 bases at J, with 24 bases between the two ends. The CDR3 length is 15 residues. The V gene's germline CDR1 is MNHNS and CDR2 SASEGT. CDR3 loop: CASSRGLAGGGEQFF. The DNA of the CDR3 is TGTGCCAGCTCTAGGGGGCTAGCGGGCGGGGGGGAGCAGTTCTTC.

In this sample, this clone turned up many times. This chain joins TRBV15 and TRBJ2-7; TRBD2 aligns across 12 bases. J lost 4 bases, V lost 0 bases, and 4 bases had no gene match. The CDR3 extends over 16 amino acids. Germline CDR1 and CDR2: LNHNV and YYDKDF (reference sequence). In DNA form, the CDR3 reads TGTGCCACCAGCAGAGATTATGGACTAGCGGGGTACGAGCAGTACTTC. Translation gives CATSRDYGLAGYEQYF. The full variable domain, in which reference TRBV15 and TRBJ2-7 provide the parts outside the CDR3, is DAMVIQNPRYQVTQFGKPVTLSCSQTLNHNVMYWYQQKSSQAPKLLFHYYDKDFNNEADTPDNFQSRRPNTSFCFLDIRSPGLGDTAMYLCATSRDYGLAGYEQYFGPGTRLTVT.

With regard to this clone: The junction departs from germline at one end; a sequencing error may be responsible. This chain joins TRBV9 and TRBJ2-2; the D is unclear. In germline, CDR1 is SGDLS, CDR2 YYNGEE. The CDR3 extends over 16 amino acids. As DNA, the CDR3 is TGTACCAGCAGCTTAGAAAGGGTATGGGACACCGGGGAGCTGTTTTTT. This sequence encodes CTSSLERVWDTGELFF.

As to this clone: At one of its ends the junction is not consistent with the germline gene, which may arise from a read error. The genes are TRBV20-1 and TRBJ2-7; 9 positions agree with TRBD2. Germline assignment: CDR1 DFQATT and CDR2 SNEGSKA (reference sequence). The CDR3 length is 16 residues. The CDR3 DNA sequence: TGCAGTGCTACCAGTAGCGGGGGTGCTTTTGAATACGATCAGTACTTC. It codes for CSATSSGGAFEYDQYF.

This clone was counted ten times or more. This chain connects TRBV5-6 to TRBJ1-4; 8 nucleotides align to TRBD1. The J segment lost 0 bases and the V segment lost 1 base, leaving 11 bases of the junction unmatched. CDR3 length: 19 residues. Germline CDR1 is SGHDT and CDR2 is YYEEEE. CDR3 in amino acids: CASSLLGTGDLSTNEKLFF. The CDR3 DNA reads as TGTGCCAGCAGCTTGCTTGGGACAGGAGACTTGTCAACTAATGAAAAACTGTTTTTT.

With respect to this clone: Mismatch with germline at one junction end may stem from a read error. CDR3 amino acids: CSARVGEPYNEQFF. Here the CDR3 DNA reads TGTAGTGCTAGAGTGGGAGAACCCTACAATGAGCAGTTCTTC. The rearrangement links TRBV20-1 to TRBJ2-1; a possible D gene is TRBD2 (5 bases). This CDR3 region has 14 residues. CDR1 and CDR2 (germline): DFQATT, SNEGSKA (reference sequence).

This clone showed up many times. CDR3 loop: CASKGLNSGNTIYF. The CDR3 nucleotides read TGTGCCAGCAAAGGACTCAACTCTGGAAACACCATATATTTT. This chain joins TRBV6-1 and TRBJ1-3; D is uncertain. The germline gives CDR1 MNHNS, CDR2 SASEGT. The CDR3 is made up of 14 amino acids. V was clipped by 7 bases and J by 0 bases, with 10 bases between them.

The sample holds many counts of this clone. The rearrangement uses TRBV24-1 and TRBJ2-4; no firm D call. This CDR3 contains 14 residues. CDR1 and CDR2 (germline): KGHDR, SFDVKD. Trimming pared 12 bases from V and 0 bases from J, leaving 14 bases between. CDR3 nucleotides: TGTGCCGGGCTGGCGAACCTAGCCAAAAACATTCAGTACTTC. It yields the protein CAGLANLAKNIQYF.

This clone has ten or more counts. V usage is TRBV10-3 and J usage is TRBJ2-5, with 8 bases aligning to TRBD2. CDR1 ENHRY and CDR2 SYGVKD come from the germline V gene. Trimming removed 2 bases from V and 2 bases from J; junction bases left unmatched: 1. This CDR3 has 14 amino acids. The CDR3, as DNA: TGTGCCATCAGTGAGGGGACTAGGCAAGAGACCCAGTACTTC. Amino acid sequence: CAISEGTRQETQYF.

The chain carries TRBV5-1 and TRBJ2-3, with TRBD2 identical over 12 bases. The CDR3 loop spans 16 amino acids. Germline assignment: CDR1 SGHRS and CDR2 YFSETQ. V lost 4 bases to trimming and J lost 3 bases; unmatched junction nucleotides: 6. This CDR3 reads CASSGGLAGRTDTQYF. CDR3 nucleotides: TGCGCCAGCAGCGGAGGACTAGCGGGGAGAACAGATACGCAGTATTTT.

This clone was seen repeatedly, ten times or more. The V and J genes are TRBV19 and TRBJ1-5, with a tentative D call TRBD1 (6 bases). Trimming removed 5 bases from V and 1 base from J, with 12 bases in between. The CDR3 consists of 15 residues. Germline CDR1 reads LNHDA; CDR2 reads SQIVND (reference sequence). The CDR3 sequence: CASSSRQGSNQPQHF. The CDR3 nucleotides read TGTGCCAGTAGTTCACGGCAGGGGAGCAATCAGCCCCAGCATTTT.